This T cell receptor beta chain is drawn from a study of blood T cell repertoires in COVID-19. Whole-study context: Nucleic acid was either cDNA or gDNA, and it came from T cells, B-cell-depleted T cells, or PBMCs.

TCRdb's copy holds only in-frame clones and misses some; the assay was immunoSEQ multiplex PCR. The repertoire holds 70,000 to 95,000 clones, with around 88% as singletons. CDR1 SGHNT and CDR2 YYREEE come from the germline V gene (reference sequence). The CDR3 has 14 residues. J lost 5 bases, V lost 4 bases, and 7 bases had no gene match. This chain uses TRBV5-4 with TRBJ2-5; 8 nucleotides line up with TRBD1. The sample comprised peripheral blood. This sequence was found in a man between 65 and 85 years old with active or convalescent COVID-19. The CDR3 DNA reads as TGTGCCAGCAGCCCTGACAGGGGCTGGGAGACCCAGTACTTC. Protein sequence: CASSPDRGWETQYF. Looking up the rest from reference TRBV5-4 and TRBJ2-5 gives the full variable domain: ETGVTQSPTHLIKTRGQQVTLRCSSQSGHNTVSWYQQALGQGPQFIFQYYREEENGRGNFPPRFSGLQFPNYSSELNVNALELDDSALYLCASSPDRGWETQYFGPGTRLLVL.